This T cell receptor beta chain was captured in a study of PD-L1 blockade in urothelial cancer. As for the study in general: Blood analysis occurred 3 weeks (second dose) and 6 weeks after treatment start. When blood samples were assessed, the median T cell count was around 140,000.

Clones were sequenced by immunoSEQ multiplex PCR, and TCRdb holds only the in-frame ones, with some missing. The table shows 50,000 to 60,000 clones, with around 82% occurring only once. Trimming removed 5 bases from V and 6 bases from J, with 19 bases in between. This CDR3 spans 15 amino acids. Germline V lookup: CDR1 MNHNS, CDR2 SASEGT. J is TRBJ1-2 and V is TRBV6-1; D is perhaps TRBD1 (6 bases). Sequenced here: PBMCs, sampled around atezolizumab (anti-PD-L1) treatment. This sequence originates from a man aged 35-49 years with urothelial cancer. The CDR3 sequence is CASSPPGGLRDGYTF. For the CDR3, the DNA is TGTGCCAGCAGTCCCCCGGGGGGGCTCAGAGATGGCTACACCTTC.